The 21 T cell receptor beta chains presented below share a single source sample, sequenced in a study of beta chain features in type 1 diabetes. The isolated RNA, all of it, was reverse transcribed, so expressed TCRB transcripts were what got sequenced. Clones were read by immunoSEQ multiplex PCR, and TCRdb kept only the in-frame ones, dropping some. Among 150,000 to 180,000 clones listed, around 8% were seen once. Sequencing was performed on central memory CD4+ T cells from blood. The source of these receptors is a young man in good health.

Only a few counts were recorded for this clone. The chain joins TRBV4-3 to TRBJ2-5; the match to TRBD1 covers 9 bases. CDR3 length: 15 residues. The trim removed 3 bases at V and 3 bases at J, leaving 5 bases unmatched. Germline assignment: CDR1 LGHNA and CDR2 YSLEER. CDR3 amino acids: CASSHLGQGKETQYF. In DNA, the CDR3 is TGCGCCAGCAGCCACCTAGGACAGGGGAAAGAGACCCAGTACTTC.

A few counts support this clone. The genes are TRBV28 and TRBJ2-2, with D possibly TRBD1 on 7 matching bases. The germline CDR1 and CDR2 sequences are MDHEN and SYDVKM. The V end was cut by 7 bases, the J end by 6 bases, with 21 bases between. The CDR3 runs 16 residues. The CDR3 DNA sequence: TGTGCCAGCACCACGATGGGGCAGGGGGGTTCCGGGGAGCTGTTTTTT. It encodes CASTTMGQGGSGELFF.

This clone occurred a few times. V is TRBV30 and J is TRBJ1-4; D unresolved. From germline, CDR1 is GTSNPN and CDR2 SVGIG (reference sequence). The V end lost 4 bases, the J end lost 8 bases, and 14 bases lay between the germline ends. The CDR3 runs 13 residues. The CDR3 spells CAWNKGGREKLFF. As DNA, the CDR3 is TGTGCCTGGAACAAGGGAGGAAGGGAAAAACTGTTTTTT.

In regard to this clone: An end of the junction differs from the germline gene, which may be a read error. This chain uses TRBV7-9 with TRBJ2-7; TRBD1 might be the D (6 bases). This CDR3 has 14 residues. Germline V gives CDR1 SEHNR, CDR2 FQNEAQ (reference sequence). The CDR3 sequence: CASSQEQGSDEQYF. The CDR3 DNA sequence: TGCGCCAGCAGCCAAGAACAGGGTAGCGACGAGCAGTACTTC.

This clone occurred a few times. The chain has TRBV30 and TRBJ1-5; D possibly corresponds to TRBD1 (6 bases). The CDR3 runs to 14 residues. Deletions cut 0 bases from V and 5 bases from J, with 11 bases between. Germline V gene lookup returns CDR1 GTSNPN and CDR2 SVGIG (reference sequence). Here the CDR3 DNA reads TGTGCCTGGAGTGTACAACAGGGCGATCAGCCCCAGCATTTT. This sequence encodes CAWSVQQGDQPQHF.

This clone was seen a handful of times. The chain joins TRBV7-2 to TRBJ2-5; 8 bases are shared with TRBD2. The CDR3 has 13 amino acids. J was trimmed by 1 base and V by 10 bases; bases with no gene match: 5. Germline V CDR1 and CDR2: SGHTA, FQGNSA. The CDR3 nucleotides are TGTGCCACAAGACTAGCGTCCCAAGAGACCCAGTACTTC. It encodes CATRLASQETQYF.

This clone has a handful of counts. CDR3 in amino acids: CASSLGRSANTGELFF. The CDR3 DNA reads as TGTGCCAGCAGCTTAGGGCGGTCCGCGAACACCGGGGAGCTGTTTTTT. The rearrangement joins TRBV13 to TRBJ2-2; no definite D call. The germline V gene encodes CDR1 PRHDT and CDR2 FYEKMQ (reference sequence). The CDR3 totals 16 residues. V dropped 0 bases and J dropped 0 bases, with 8 bases sitting between them.

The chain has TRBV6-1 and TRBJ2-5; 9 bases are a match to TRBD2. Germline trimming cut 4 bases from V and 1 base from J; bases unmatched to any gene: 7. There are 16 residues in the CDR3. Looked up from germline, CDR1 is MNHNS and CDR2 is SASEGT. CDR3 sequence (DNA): TGTGCCAGCAGTGTTCAGCGGGGGGATTTCCAAGAGACCCAGTACTTC. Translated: CASSVQRGDFQETQYF.

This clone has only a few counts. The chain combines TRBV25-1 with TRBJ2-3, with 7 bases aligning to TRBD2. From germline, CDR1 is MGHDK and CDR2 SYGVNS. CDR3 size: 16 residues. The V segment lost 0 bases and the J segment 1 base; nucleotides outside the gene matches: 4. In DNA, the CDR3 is TGTGCCAGCAGTGAATATACGGGGGGAGGCACAGATACGCAGTATTTT. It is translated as CASSEYTGGGTDTQYF.

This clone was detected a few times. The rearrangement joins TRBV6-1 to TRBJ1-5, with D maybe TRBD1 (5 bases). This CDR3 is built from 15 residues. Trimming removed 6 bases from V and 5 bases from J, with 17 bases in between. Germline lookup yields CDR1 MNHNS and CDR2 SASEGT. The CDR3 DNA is TGTGCCAGCAGCGAGACAGTCCTGGGGCATCAGCCCCAGCATTTT. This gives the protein CASSETVLGHQPQHF.

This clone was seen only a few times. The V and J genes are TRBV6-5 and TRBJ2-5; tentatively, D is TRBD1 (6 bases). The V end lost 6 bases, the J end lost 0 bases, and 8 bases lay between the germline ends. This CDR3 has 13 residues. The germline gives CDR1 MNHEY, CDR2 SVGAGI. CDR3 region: CASRTGNQETQYF. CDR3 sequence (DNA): TGTGCCAGCAGGACAGGAAACCAAGAGACCCAGTACTTC.

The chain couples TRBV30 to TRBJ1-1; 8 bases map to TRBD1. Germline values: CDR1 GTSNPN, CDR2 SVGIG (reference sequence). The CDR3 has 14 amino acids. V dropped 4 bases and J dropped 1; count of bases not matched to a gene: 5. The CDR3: CAWTRDRTNTEAFF. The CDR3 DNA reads TGTGCCTGGACCCGGGACAGGACGAACACTGAAGCTTTCTTT.

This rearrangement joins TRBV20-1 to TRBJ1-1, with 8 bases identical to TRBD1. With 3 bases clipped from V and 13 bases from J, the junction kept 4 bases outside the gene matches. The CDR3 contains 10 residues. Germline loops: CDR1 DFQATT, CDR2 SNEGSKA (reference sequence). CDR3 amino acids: CSARVTGDFF. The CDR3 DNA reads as TGCAGTGCTAGGGTGACAGGGGATTTCTTT.

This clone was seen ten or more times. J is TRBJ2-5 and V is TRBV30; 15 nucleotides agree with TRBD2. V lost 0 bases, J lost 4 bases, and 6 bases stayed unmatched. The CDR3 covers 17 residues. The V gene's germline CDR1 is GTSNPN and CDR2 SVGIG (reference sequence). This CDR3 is CAWSVRGLAGGGETQYF. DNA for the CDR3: TGTGCCTGGAGTGTACGGGGACTAGCGGGAGGAGGAGAGACCCAGTACTTC.

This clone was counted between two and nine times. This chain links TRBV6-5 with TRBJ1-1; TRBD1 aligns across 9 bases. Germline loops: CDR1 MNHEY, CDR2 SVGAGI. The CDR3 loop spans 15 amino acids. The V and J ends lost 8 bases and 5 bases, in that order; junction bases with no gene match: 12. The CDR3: CASEGIQGARTEAFF. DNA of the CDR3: TGTGCCAGCGAGGGGATACAGGGGGCGCGAACTGAAGCTTTCTTT.

The CDR3 is CSVVGPLHSTEAFF. The CDR3 DNA is TGCAGCGTAGTGGGGCCCTTGCACTCGACTGAAGCTTTCTTT. The V and J genes are TRBV29-1 and TRBJ1-1, with a possible D match to TRBD1 (5 bases). There are 14 residues in the CDR3. Germline V gene lookup returns CDR1 SQVTM and CDR2 ANQGSEA. The V end was cut by 6 bases, the J end by 5 bases, with 19 bases between.

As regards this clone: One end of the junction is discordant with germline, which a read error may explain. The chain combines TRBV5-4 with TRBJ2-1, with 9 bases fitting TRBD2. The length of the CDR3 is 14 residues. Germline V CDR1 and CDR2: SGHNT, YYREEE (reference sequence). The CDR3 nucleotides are TGCGCCAGCAGCCAAGAGCGGACTAGCGCGGAGCAGTTCTTC. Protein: CASSQERTSAEQFF. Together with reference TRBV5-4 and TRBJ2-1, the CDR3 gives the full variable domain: ETGVTQSPTHLIKTRGQQVTLRCSSQSGHNTVSWYQQALGQGPQFIFQYYREEENGRGNFPPRFSGLQFPNYSSELNVNALELDDSALYLCASSQERTSAEQFFGPGTRLTVL.

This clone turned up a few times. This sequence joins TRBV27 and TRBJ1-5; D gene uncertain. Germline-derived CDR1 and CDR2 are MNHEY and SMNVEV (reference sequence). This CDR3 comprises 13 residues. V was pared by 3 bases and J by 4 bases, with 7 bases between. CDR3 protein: CASSFQYNQPQHF. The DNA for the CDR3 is TGTGCCAGCAGTTTCCAGTATAATCAGCCCCAGCATTTT.

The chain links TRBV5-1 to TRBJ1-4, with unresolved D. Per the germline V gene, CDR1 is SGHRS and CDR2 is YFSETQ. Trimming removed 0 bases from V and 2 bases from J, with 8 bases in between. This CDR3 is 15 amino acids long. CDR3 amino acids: CASSLGAQTNEKLFF. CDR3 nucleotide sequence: TGCGCCAGCAGCTTGGGGGCTCAGACTAATGAAAAACTGTTTTTT.

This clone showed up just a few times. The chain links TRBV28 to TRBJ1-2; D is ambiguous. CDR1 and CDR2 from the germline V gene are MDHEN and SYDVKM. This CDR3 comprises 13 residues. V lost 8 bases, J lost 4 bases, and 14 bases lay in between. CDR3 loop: CASSMPGVYGYTF. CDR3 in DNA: TGTGCCAGCTCGATGCCGGGAGTCTATGGCTACACCTTC.

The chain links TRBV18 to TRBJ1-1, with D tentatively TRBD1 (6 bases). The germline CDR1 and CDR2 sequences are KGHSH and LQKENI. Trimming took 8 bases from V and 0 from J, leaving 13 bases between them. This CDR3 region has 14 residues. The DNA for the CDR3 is TGTGCCAGCCAACTTGGGGGCATGAACACTGAAGCTTTCTTT. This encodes CASQLGGMNTEAFF.